Below, 8 T cell receptor beta chains from the same sample are listed, as sequenced in a study of cytomegalovirus exposure and HLA in healthy donors (dated by TCRdb to the late 2010s). Receptor libraries were prepared by the immunoSEQ multiplex PCR assay. A mixture of 60 forward primers for TCR Vbeta segments and 13 reverse primers for TCR Jbeta segments was used in the multiplex PCR. The immuneACCESS repertoire file appears here via TCRdb, limited to in-frame rearrangements. These files lack a portion of the clones; in checked studies, under half of the deficit traces to unresolved V genes, and the cause of the others is not known. A total of around 220,000 clones appear in this sample, roughly 80% of them only once. Around 0.2% of the sample is held by the ten biggest clonotypes. Sequenced material: PBMCs. The origin of the receptors is a girl aged 2-10 years in good health and CMV-seronegative.

The table lists this clone with a few counts. The chain carries TRBV2 and TRBJ1-3, with a weak D call TRBD1 (6 bases). CDR1 is SNHLY, CDR2 FYNNEI, per germline. Trimming removed 5 bases at V and 0 bases at J, with 14 bases between. The length of the CDR3 is 16 residues. The CDR3 DNA is TGTGCCAGCAGTTTAAACAGGGATCTCTCTGGAAACACCATATATTTT. This codes for CASSLNRDLSGNTIYF.

V usage is TRBV10-3 and J usage is TRBJ1-4; 9 bases fit TRBD1. CDR1 ENHRY and CDR2 SYGVKD come from the germline V gene. With 11 bases clipped from V and 4 bases from J, the junction kept 20 bases outside the gene matches. The CDR3 has 18 residues. CDR3: CAAGDRDLSSLLNEKLFF. In DNA form, the CDR3 reads TGTGCCGCCGGGGACAGGGATCTTTCCAGCCTCCTTAATGAAAAACTGTTTTTT.

This clone appeared a few times. The rearrangement links TRBV7-6 to TRBJ2-5; 7 bases are a match to TRBD2. The J segment lost 5 bases and the V segment lost 3 bases, leaving 9 bases of the junction unmatched. CDR1 is SGHVS and CDR2 is FNYEAQ in the germline V gene. The CDR3 is made up of 15 amino acids. The CDR3 coding sequence is TGTGCCAGCAGCTTCGGAGGGAGGGGAGGGGAGACCCAGTACTTC. Residues: CASSFGGRGGETQYF. The full variable domain, its missing parts supplied by reference TRBV7-6 and TRBJ2-5, is GAGVSQSPRYKVTKRGQDVALRCDPISGHVSLYWYRQALGQGPEFLTYFNYEAQQDKSGLPNDRFSAERPEGSISTLTIQRTEQRDSAMYRCASSFGGRGGETQYFGPGTRLLVL.

The chain combines TRBV5-4 with TRBJ1-2, with D unclear. The CDR3 consists of 14 residues. Germline V gene data show CDR1 as SGHNT and CDR2 as YYREEE (reference sequence). The ends were cut back, 3 bases at V and 0 bases at J, with 9 bases in the middle. The CDR3 reads CASSSGGSNYGYTF. CDR3 sequence (DNA): TGTGCCAGCAGCTCGGGAGGCTCTAACTATGGCTACACCTTC.

The chain is built from TRBV5-1 and TRBJ1-1, with no clear D. Per germline, CDR1 SGHRS and CDR2 YFSETQ. CDR3 size: 15 residues. V was pared by 4 bases and J by 0 bases, with 13 bases between. The CDR3: CASSLTRSMNTEAFF. CDR3 DNA sequence: TGCGCCAGCAGCCTGACACGGTCAATGAACACTGAAGCTTTCTTT.

The chain combines TRBV7-9 with TRBJ1-1, with 9 bases lining up with TRBD1. V shed 2 bases and J 4 bases; nucleotides not matched to a gene: 8. Germline V gene lookup returns CDR1 SEHNR and CDR2 FQNEAQ (reference sequence). The CDR3 runs 16 residues. CDR3: CASSLTQGAGGTEAFF. The CDR3 region has the DNA TGTGCCAGCAGCTTAACACAGGGGGCCGGGGGCACTGAAGCTTTCTTT.

V usage is TRBV5-1 and J usage is TRBJ1-1; D is perhaps TRBD1 (5 bases). Per the germline V gene, CDR1 is SGHRS and CDR2 is YFSETQ. The V gene lost 4 bases and the J gene lost 8 bases, with 12 bases spanning the gap. CDR3 length: 12 amino acids. DNA for the CDR3: TGCGCCAGCAGCCCGGGACTTGCCGAAGCTTTCTTT. It translates to CASSPGLAEAFF.

This clone appeared a single time. One end of the junction does not line up with germline, which may come from a read error. The genes are TRBV28 and TRBJ2-5; TRBD2 agrees at 9 bases. The length of the CDR3 is 16 residues. Germline V gene data show CDR1 as MDHEN and CDR2 as SYDVKM. CDR3 sequence: CASSTGVAGDQGTQYF. The CDR3 DNA reads TGTGCCAGCAGCACTGGGGTAGCGGGGGACCAAGGGACCCAGTACTTC.